This T cell receptor beta chain was captured by sequencing in a study of blood T cell repertoires in COVID-19. Study summary: Spain, Italy and the United States supplied samples that represented acute and convalescent COVID-19. Sources were T cells, B-cell-depleted T cells, or PBMCs; the material itself was cDNA or gDNA.

Per the study methods: Reference gene primer amplification gave nucleated cell count estimates. Only in-frame clones appear in the TCRdb table, and some are missing; sequencing was by immunoSEQ multiplex PCR. That table gives V, J and clone size, and the DNA gave D and trimming. The table shows 150,000 to 200,000 clones, with around 84% occurring only once. Germline CDR1 is MDHEN and CDR2 is SYDVKM. V gave up 11 bases and J gave up 5 bases, with 13 bases separating them. This CDR3 contains 13 residues. The sequenced sample was peripheral blood. The receptor was derived from a woman aged 80 or over with acute or convalescent COVID-19. The V gene is TRBV28, the J gene TRBJ1-6; unclear D gene. CDR3 loop: CASRRTNNSPLHF. The DNA of the CDR3 is TGTGCCTCCAGGCGCACGAATAATTCACCCCTCCACTTT.